This T cell receptor (beta chain) was observed in a study of blood T cells in healthy people across ages. Combining a sample-barcoded 5' primer with a J-beta primer mix, a second PCR ran for about 7 to 11 cycles. TCRdb independently ran MiXCR on the 5' RACE reads; one entry per CDR3 protein. The table lists approximately 800,000 distinct CDR3 sequences, roughly 24% of them singletons. Study observations and caveats: The CMV status of each donor remained undetermined, and this could have confounded shifts in expanded clonotypes.

Each individual donor underwent a draw of approximately 9.8 milliliters of peripheral blood. This clonotype was counted a few times. Its target is unknown. This CDR3 region has 13 residues. Germline V lookup: CDR1 SGHVS, CDR2 FNYEAQ. V dropped 8 bases and J dropped 5 bases, with 13 bases sitting between them. This same sample was also part of a study on T cells of mothers and their children. As reported in that work: Related pairs of mothers and children showed slightly higher, non-significant overlap versus unrelated pairs. Persistent microchimeric T cell clones were not found at ~100 per million sensitivity.

This sequence was found in a boy younger than 18 in good health. The chain uses TRBV7-6 and TRBJ1-5; D might be TRBD1 (5 bases). The specimen was blood. This chain's CDR3 is CASSSQTDQPQHF. The CDR3 DNA reads TGTGCCAGCTCGTCCCAGACAGATCAGCCCCAGCATTTT.